A selection of T cell receptor beta chains follows, all from one sample in a study of blood T cell repertoires in COVID-19. This table comes from immunoSEQ multiplex PCR, and its TCRdb copy is limited to in-frame clones, with some not included. The sample carries about 74,000 clones, roughly 88% recorded once. The sample was peripheral blood. These receptors all come from a woman in her forties or fifties in a cohort sampled during active COVID-19. The CDR3 runs from the conserved cysteine through the conserved F or W. A D gene is named only where the DNA matches it firmly. The size of a clone is reported for some rows only, either as once, few or many, or as a class for expanded clones.

v_gene	abundance	d_gene	j_gene	CDR3aa	CDR3nt
TRBV7-8	NA	NA	TRBJ2-5	CASSLGSRASGQETQYF	TGTGCCAGCAGCTTAGGTAGCAGGGCCTCAGGCCAAGAGACCCAGTACTTC
TRBV19	NA	NA	TRBJ1-3	CASSISADSGNTIYF	TGTGCCAGTAGTATCTCCGCAGACTCTGGAAACACCATATATTTT
TRBV3-1/TRBV3-2	NA	TRBD2	TRBJ2-5	CASSKNSGRETQYF	TGTGCCAGCAGCAAGAACAGCGGGAGAGAGACCCAGTACTTC
TRBV11-2	few	TRBD1	TRBJ2-7	CVSGQGAFEQYF	TGTGTGAGTGGACAGGGGGCGTTCGAGCAGTACTTC
TRBV2	NA	TRBD2	TRBJ2-1	CASRPWGREGPGEQFF	TGTGCCAGCAGGCCTTGGGGGCGGGAGGGCCCCGGTGAGCAGTTCTTC
TRBV5-5	NA	TRBD1	TRBJ1-2	CASSLSLGDRGRYSDGYTF	TGTGCCAGCAGCTTGAGCCTTGGGGACAGGGGAAGATATTCAGATGGCTACACCTTC
TRBV3-1/TRBV3-2	NA	NA	TRBJ2-2	CASSQGSDSSNTGELFF	TGTGCCAGCAGCCAAGGGTCGGACTCATCGAACACCGGGGAGCTGTTTTTT
TRBV3-1/TRBV3-2	NA	TRBD1	TRBJ2-1	CASSAGQGYNEQFF	TGTGCCAGCAGCGCGGGACAGGGGTACAATGAGCAGTTCTTC
TRBV11-1	once	TRBD2	TRBJ2-5	CASSFDTSGETQYF	TGTGCCAGCAGCTTCGATACTAGCGGTGAGACCCAGTACTTC
TRBV11-3	NA	TRBD2	TRBJ2-1	CASSQTGGTYNEQFF	TGTGCCAGCAGCCAAACGGGAGGAACCTACAATGAGCAGTTCTTC
TRBV27	NA	TRBD1	TRBJ2-7	CASSSEQGHEQYF	TGTGCCAGCAGTTCTGAACAGGGGCACGAGCAGTACTTC
TRBV3-1/TRBV3-2	NA	NA	TRBJ1-1	CASSQDSGTEAFF	TGTGCCAGCAGCCAAGATTCAGGCACTGAAGCTTTCTTT
TRBV9	once	TRBD1	TRBJ1-3	CASSVGTGLLSGNTIYF	TGTGCCAGCAGCGTTGGGACAGGGCTCCTCTCTGGAAACACCATATATTTT
TRBV19	NA	NA	TRBJ1-1	CASSPGSEGGFAFF	TGTGCCAGTAGCCCTGGGTCCGAGGGCGGATTCGCTTTCTTT
TRBV10-3	NA	TRBD1	TRBJ1-1	CAHSRGQGLNTEAFF	TGTGCCCATTCCCGTGGACAGGGGCTGAACACTGAAGCTTTCTTT
TRBV11-2	NA	TRBD1	TRBJ2-3	CASSFLPGQGTDTQYF	TGTGCCAGCAGCTTCTTGCCGGGACAGGGCACAGATACGCAGTATTTT